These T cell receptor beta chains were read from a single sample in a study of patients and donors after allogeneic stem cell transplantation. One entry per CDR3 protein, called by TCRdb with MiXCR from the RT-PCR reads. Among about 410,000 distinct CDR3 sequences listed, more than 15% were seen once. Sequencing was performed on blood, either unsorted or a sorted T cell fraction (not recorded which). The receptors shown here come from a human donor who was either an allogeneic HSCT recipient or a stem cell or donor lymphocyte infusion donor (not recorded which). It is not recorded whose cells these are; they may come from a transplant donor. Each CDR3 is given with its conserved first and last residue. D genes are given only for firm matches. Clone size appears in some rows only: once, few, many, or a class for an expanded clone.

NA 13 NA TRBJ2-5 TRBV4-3 TGCGCCAGCAGCCAAGGGGGACCGGAGACCCAGTACTTC CASSQGGPETQYF
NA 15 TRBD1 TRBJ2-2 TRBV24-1 TGTGCCACCAGTGAACGGGACAGGGCACGGAATGAGCTGTTTTTT CATSERDRARNELFF
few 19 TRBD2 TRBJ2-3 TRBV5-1 TGCGCCAGCAGCTCCCAAGGACTAGCGGGAAATAGGTACACAGATACGCAGTATTTT CASSSQGLAGNRYTDTQYF
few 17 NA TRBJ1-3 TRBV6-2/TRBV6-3 TGTGCCAGCAGTCGAGGCGGACGGCGCATCTCTGGAAACACCATATATTTT CASSRGGRRISGNTIYF
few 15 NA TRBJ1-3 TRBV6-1 TGTGCCAGCATTGAGGACGGGAACTCTGGAAACACCATATATTTT CASIEDGNSGNTIYF
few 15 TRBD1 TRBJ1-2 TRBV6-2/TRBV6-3 TGTGCCAGCAAACTCGGGATGGACAGGGGGAAGAGCTACACCTTC CASKLGMDRGKSYTF
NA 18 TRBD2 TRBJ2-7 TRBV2 TGTGCCAGCAGTGAACCCCTCCCGGCTAGCGGGATTCCCTACGAGCAGTACTTC CASSEPLPASGIPYEQYF
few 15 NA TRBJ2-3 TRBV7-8 TGTGCCAGCAGTTTTAAGGGCCCTAGCACAGATACGCAGTATTTT CASSFKGPSTDTQYF
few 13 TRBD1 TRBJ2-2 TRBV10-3 TGTGCCCTCTGGACAGGGGGCATCGGGGAGCTGTTTTTT CALWTGGIGELFF
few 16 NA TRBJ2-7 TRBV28 TGTGCCAGCAGTTTAGGGGGGGGCGGGAAAGCCTACGAGCAGTACTTC CASSLGGGGKAYEQYF
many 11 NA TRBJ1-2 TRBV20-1 TGCGCCCCGGGGGCAGGGTATGGCTACACCTTC CAPGAGYGYTF
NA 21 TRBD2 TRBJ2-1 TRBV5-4 TGTGCCAGCAGCTTGGCCATTGGGACTAGCGGGAGGGAGGGCTCCTACAATGAGCAGTTCTTC CASSLAIGTSGREGSYNEQFF
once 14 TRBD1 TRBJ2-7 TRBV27 TGTGCCAGCAGTTTATCCACAGGGGGGCGCGAGCAGTACTTC CASSLSTGGREQYF
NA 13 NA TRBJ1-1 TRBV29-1 TGCAGCGTTTCGGGCAGAATGAACACTGAAGCTTTCTTT CSVSGRMNTEAFF
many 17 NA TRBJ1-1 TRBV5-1 TGCGCCAGCCTTGGGGTCGGGCCTGGACTGGGGAATACTGAAGCTTTCTTT CASLGVGPGLGNTEAFF
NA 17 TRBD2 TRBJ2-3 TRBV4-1 TGCGCCAGCAGCCATTTAGCGGGGGGAATCATCACAGATACGCAGTATTTT CASSHLAGGIITDTQYF
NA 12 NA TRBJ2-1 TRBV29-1 TGCAGCGTTTTGGACTGGAAGAATGAGCAGTTCTTC CSVLDWKNEQFF
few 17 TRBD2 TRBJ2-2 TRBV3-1 TGTGCCAGCAGCCAGGGGGGACTAGCGGGAATATTCGGGGAGCTGTTTTTT CASSQGGLAGIFGELFF
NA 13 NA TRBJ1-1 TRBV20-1 TGCAGTCCTAGAGATCCCGCAAGGGGTGAAGCTTTCTTT CSPRDPARGEAFF
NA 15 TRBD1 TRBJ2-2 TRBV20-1 TGCAGTGCGAGACGTACAGGGGTTGTTACCGGGGAGCTGTTTTTT CSARRTGVVTGELFF